This paragraph covers one T cell receptor (beta chain) sequence. Its antigen is still unknown. Losses at the gene ends were 5 bases for V and 7 bases for J; bases not matched to a gene: 7. This CDR3 contains 14 residues. Per the germline V gene, CDR1 is MNHNS and CDR2 is SASEGT. The entry originates in a study of graft-versus-host responses after intestinal transplantation. Study as a whole: Anti-thymocyte globulin was used for induction in all recipients, who then took tacrolimus and steroids for approximately 3 years. Study-wide findings and caveats: Early HvG declines after transplant were associated with peak circulating GvH clone levels. Recipient bone marrow held GvH clones, some seen earlier in ileum or blood. Graft-donor T cell macrochimerism in patients accompanied high graft-versus-host to host-versus-graft clonal ratios in allografts.

Some clones are missing from TCRdb's copy, which holds only in-frame ones; the method was immunoSEQ multiplex PCR. The sample lists about 85,000 clones, approximately 80% seen once, with 0.8% to 0.9% in the top ten. The TCR originated in a human donor who received an intestinal transplant. The sequencing here drew on unstimulated CD4+ T cells sorted from spleen or lymph node cells, taken before intestinal transplant. This chain links TRBV6-1 with TRBJ1-4; 7 bases line up with TRBD1. The CDR3 nucleotides read TGTGCCAGCAGTTCGCGACAGGGTGGTGAAAAACTGTTTTTT. It encodes CASSSRQGGEKLFF.